This entry features one TCR beta chain sequence. Its antigen target is currently unknown. One base away there is no much larger clone; base qualities are not given. In the germline V gene (reference sequence), CDR1 corresponds to LGHDT and CDR2 to YNNKEL. V loses 3 bases, J loses 6 bases, and the germline ends lie 11 bases apart. The CDR3 goes from the cysteine to the phenylalanine over 13 residues. The only DNA kept is the CDR3, 39 bases in frame from the first base. Each collaborating institution followed its own protocols to collect whole blood in K2EDTA tubes. Collaborator samples were shipped for TCRbeta analysis as frozen whole blood, isolated PBMCs, or DNA extracted from either sample type. The data originate from a study of blood T cell repertoires in COVID-19 (dated by TCRdb to 2018 to 2021). Study-level background: Collaborator samples came from the United States, Italy and Spain and covered acute and convalescent phases of COVID-19. The material from the prospective study consisted of cDNA or gDNA derived from T cells, B-cell-depleted T cells, or PBMCs. Subjects who had been exposed to COVID-19, were actively infected with it, or had recovered from it provided the deeply sampled blood TCRbeta repertoires that made up the dataset. A freely available public database, intended as a resource for researchers studying the immune response to SARS-CoV-2, is where the repertoires were released. Samples came from the ongoing ImmuneRACE study (first 160 participants) plus 1,254 subjects from 6 global collaborators. Nearly every sample came with metadata listing a de-identified subject ID, COVID-19 status, age in years and sex. Where available, HLA class I and class II types were taken from metadata supplied by the sample provider and were not determined by assay-based typing. The research as a whole found: How much clinical and demographic metadata was included differed by source and by participant, and the metadata was provided uncurated.

TCRbeta CDR3 regions were amplified from genomic DNA using the immunoSEQ Assay, a bias-controlled multiplex PCR. The authors' pipeline ran thus. The number of nucleated cells in each sample was estimated by amplification of reference gene primers within the assay. To quantify the absolute abundance of each unique TCRbeta CDR3 rearrangement, sequence reads were collapsed and filtered. For each sample, productive Simpson clonality was calculated by taking the square root of Simpson's diversity index across productive rearrangements. TCRdb obtained this table from immuneACCESS and retained in-frame rearrangements with V and J assigned. These tables miss some clones; where compared with another copy, unresolved V genes account for less than half of the shortfall, and the remainder is unexplained. V and J calls and clone size come straight from that table; D and trimming were deduced from the DNA. The sample table records some 120,000 clones; roughly 72% of these occur just once. The leading ten clones occupy over 4.5% of the sample.

The sample taken for sequencing was peripheral blood. The sequence links TRBV3-1 (or the pseudogene TRBV3-2) to TRBJ1-1; TRBD1 is a possible D gene, resting on 6 matching bases. The TCR was taken from a man in his 60s with acute or convalescent COVID-19. The bases are TGTGCCAGCAGCCACCGACAGGCCCCTGAAGCTTTCTTT. Translated, this gives CASSHRQAPEAFF.